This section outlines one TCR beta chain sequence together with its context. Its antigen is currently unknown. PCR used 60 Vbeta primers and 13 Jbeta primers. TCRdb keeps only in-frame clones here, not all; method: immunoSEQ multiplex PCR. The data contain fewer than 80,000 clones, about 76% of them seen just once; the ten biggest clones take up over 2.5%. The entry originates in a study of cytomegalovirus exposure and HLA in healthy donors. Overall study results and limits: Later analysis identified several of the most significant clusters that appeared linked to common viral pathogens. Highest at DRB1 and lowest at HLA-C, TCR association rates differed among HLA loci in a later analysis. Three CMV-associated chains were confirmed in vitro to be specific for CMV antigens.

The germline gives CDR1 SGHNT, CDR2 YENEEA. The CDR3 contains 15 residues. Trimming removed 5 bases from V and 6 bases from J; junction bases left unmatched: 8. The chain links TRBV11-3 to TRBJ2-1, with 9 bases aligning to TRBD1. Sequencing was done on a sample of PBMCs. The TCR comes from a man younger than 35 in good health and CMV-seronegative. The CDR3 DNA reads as TGTGCCAGCAGCCCGGGGACAGGGACTTTCAATGAGCAGTTCTTC. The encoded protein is CASSPGTGTFNEQFF.